This record looks at one T cell receptor (beta chain) sequence and its context. The germline gives CDR1 MNHEY, CDR2 SMNVEV (reference sequence). The CDR3 contains 14 residues. V shed 2 bases and J shed 6 bases, with 11 bases lying between them. The sample belongs to a study of blood T cells in healthy people across ages. Together with a sample-barcoded 5' primer, a J-beta primer mix was included in a second PCR lasting about 7 to 12 cycles. TCRdb re-called the 5' RACE reads with MiXCR, one entry per CDR3 protein. Of over a million distinct CDR3 sequences listed, more than 40% are singletons. The sequencing sample was made of blood. The chain employs TRBV27 and TRBJ1-5; D uncertain. The clonotype was recovered from an older woman in good health. CDR3 bases: TGTGCCAGCAGTTTAAGCCCCGGTGGTCAGCCCCAGCATTTT. Amino acid sequence: CASSLSPGGQPQHF.